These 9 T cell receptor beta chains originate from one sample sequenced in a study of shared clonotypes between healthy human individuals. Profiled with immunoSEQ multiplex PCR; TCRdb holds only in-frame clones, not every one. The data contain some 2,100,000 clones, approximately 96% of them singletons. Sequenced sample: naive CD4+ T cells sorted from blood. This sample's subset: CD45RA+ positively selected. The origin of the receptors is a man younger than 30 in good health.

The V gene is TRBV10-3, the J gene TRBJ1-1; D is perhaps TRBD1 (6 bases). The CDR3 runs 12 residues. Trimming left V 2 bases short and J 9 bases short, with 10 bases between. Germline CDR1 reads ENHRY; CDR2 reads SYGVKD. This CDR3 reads CAISEGTTQAFF. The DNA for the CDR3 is TGTGCCATCAGTGAGGGGACAACGCAAGCTTTCTTT.

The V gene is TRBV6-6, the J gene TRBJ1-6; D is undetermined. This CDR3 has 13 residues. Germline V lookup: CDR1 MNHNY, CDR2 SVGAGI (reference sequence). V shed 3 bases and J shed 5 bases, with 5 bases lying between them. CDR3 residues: CASSYLNNSPLHF. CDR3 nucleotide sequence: TGTGCCAGCAGTTATTTAAATAATTCACCCCTCCACTTT.

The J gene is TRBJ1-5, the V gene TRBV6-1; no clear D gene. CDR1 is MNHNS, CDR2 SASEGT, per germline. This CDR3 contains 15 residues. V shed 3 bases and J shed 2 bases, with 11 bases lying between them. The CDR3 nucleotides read TGTGCCAGCAGTGATGGAGGGCTCGGCAATCAGCCCCAGCATTTT. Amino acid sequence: CASSDGGLGNQPQHF.

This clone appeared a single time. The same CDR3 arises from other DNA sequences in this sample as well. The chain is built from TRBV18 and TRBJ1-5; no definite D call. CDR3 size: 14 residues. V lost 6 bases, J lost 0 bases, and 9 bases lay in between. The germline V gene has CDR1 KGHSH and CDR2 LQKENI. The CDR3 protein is CASSSGHSNQPQHF. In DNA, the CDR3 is TGTGCCAGCTCTTCGGGCCATAGCAATCAGCCCCAGCATTTT.

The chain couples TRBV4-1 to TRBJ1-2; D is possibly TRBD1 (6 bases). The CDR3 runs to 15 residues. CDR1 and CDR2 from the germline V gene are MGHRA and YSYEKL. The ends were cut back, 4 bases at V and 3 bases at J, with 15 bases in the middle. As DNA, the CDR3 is TGCGCCAGCAGCCCGAGGACAGTCCTGGACTATGGCTACACCTTC. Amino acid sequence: CASSPRTVLDYGYTF.

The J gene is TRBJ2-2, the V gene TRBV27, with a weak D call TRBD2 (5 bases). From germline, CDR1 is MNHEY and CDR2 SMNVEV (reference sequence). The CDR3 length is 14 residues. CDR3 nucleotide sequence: TGTGGGTCAGCTAGCCAACGGGGTACCGGGGAGCTGTTTTTT. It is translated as CGSASQRGTGELFF.

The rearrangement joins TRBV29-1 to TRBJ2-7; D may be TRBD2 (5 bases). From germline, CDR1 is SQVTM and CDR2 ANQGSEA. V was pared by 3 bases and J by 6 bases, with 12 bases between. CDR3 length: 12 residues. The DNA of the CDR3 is TGCAGCGTTGAGAGTAGGGCGGGCGAGCAGTACTTC. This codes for CSVESRAGEQYF.

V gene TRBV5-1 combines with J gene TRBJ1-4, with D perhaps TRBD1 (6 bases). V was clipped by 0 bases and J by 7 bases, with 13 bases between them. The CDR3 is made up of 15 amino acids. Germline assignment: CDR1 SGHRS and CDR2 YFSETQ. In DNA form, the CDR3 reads TGCGCCAGCAGCTTGGAAGGGGGATATCCTGAAAAACTGTTTTTT. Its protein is CASSLEGGYPEKLFF.

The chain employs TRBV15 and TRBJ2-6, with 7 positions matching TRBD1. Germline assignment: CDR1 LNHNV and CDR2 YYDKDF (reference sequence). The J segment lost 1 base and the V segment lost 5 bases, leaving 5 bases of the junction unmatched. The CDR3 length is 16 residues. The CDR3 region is CATSSDRLSGANVLTF. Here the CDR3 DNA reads TGTGCCACCAGCTCGGACAGGCTATCTGGGGCCAACGTCCTGACTTTC.